The sequence of this T cell receptor beta chain was determined in a study of cytomegalovirus exposure and HLA in healthy donors. The study's findings and limits: The classifier was said to identify cytomegalovirus status with high specificity and sensitivity.

Researchers ran the PCR with 60 Vbeta and 13 Jbeta primers. Per the original data handling: Some 11 million shared chains were among the 80 million or so unique TCR beta chains that a later analysis counted. The assay was immunoSEQ multiplex PCR, and TCRdb's table has in-frame clones only and misses some. That table supplies the V and J calls and clone size; D and trimming were determined from the DNA. Of some 140,000 clones detected, roughly 77% appear once; the ten largest clones hold 3% to 4%. Donors consisted of healthy bone marrow donors. To note about this clone: The antigen remains undetermined.

The CDR3 loop spans 13 amino acids. Germline lookup yields CDR1 ENHRY and CDR2 SYGVKD. Between the trimmed V and J ends, which lost 5 bases and 9 bases, there was a span of 14 bases. The clonotype comes from a female donor in good health and CMV-seronegative. V and J are TRBV10-3 and TRBJ2-1; D is uncertain. The sequenced material came from PBMCs. CDR3 nucleotides: TGTGCCATCAGTCTCCTAGTATCGGGTGAGCAGTTCTTC. The encoded protein is CAISLLVSGEQFF.